The present T cell receptor (beta chain) was sequenced within a study of cytomegalovirus exposure and HLA in healthy donors. Study in general: Falling in the Caucasian-associated ancestry cluster were approximately 86% of 398 genotyped donors. Findings and limits, study-wide: Among the sequence variants, a highly shared cluster was likely an artifact of sequencing. A later analysis found that most CMV-associated TCR beta chains appeared HLA-restricted. Investigators reported 150 to 200 TCR beta chains as tied to cytomegalovirus.

On this clone itself: Its specificity is not known.

Primers: 60 Vbeta forward and 13 Jbeta reverse. This table comes from immunoSEQ multiplex PCR, and its TCRdb copy is limited to in-frame clones, with some not included. The repertoire holds a few hundred thousand clones, with roughly 80% as singletons. This CDR3 has 13 amino acids. V lost 4 bases to trimming and J lost 1 base, with 8 bases between them. Germline V CDR1 and CDR2: SGHKS, YYEKEE (reference sequence). Sequences were obtained from PBMCs. The TCR was taken from a man in his thirties or forties in good health and CMV-seronegative. The J gene is TRBJ1-1, the V gene TRBV5-5; D gene unclear. The CDR3 DNA reads as TGTGCCAGCAGCCTAGGTACGAACACTGAAGCTTTCTTT. Amino acid sequence: CASSLGTNTEAFF.